The clone carrying this T cell receptor (beta chain) has just a few counts. Its target is not known. The germline CDR1 and CDR2 sequences are SGHRS and YFSETQ. This CDR3 contains 14 residues. Trimming removed 5 bases at V and 4 bases at J, with 13 bases between. The authors built bulk TCR libraries by previously described methods with listed TCR primers. TCRdb fed the PCR reads into MiXCR, producing one record per CDR3 protein. The sample carries about 510,000 distinct CDR3 sequences, around 23% recorded once. The sample belongs to a study of molecular identifiers for immune sequencing clone quantification. Study-wide findings and caveats: Barcode collisions between identical TCR molecules could shrink estimates of highly expanded clone sizes. Over 99% of CMV-specific effector molecules, but under 1% of naive ones, were in clones above 20 copies.

The authors gated naive CD8 T cells as CD8+CD4-CCR7+CD45RA+ for sorting. The sample was naive CD8+ T cells from blood, with Jurkat cell RNA spiked in. The subset is: FACS-sorted CD8+CD4-CCR7+CD45RA+ naive T cells. The chain combines TRBV5-1 with TRBJ2-1; D unresolved. This clonotype was sampled from a human donor in good health. Some libraries in this study had Jurkat cell RNA spiked in. The CDR3 spells CASRDGRTYNEQFF. DNA of the CDR3: TGCGCCAGCAGGGACGGGCGTACGTACAATGAGCAGTTCTTC.